The 2 T cell receptor beta chains given below trace back to one sample, sequenced in a study of blood T cell repertoires in COVID-19. Clones were sequenced by immunoSEQ multiplex PCR, and TCRdb holds only the in-frame ones, with some missing. This sample has about 280,000 clones, with roughly 90% found just once. The sequenced sample consisted of peripheral blood. Receptor source: a woman in her twenties or thirties with COVID-19, enrolled during active disease.

V and J are TRBV24-1 and TRBJ2-1, with 12 bases lining up with TRBD1. CDR1 is KGHDR, CDR2 SFDVKD, per germline. The CDR3 covers 16 residues. V shed 5 bases and J 10 bases; nucleotides not matched to a gene: 11. This CDR3 is CATSALTGTGGREQFF. In DNA form, the CDR3 reads TGTGCCACCAGTGCCCTTACCGGGACAGGGGGCAGGGAGCAGTTCTTC.

The rearrangement uses TRBV2 and TRBJ2-7; no clear D. Germline V lookup: CDR1 SNHLY, CDR2 FYNNEI. The CDR3 is 13 amino acids. V gave up 1 base and J gave up 6 bases, with 10 bases separating them. CDR3 in amino acids: CASSEENVSEQYF. The CDR3 DNA is TGTGCCAGCAGTGAAGAGAACGTTAGCGAGCAGTACTTC.